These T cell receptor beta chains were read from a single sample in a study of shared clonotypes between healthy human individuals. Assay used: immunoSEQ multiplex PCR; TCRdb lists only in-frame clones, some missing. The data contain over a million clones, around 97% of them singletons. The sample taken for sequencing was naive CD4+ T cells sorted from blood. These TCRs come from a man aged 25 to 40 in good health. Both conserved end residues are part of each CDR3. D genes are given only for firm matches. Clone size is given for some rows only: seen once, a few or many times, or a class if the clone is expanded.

CATRTSGYEQYF TGTGCCACCAGGACTAGTGGTTACGAGCAGTACTTC TRBJ2-7 TRBV11-2 NA 12 TRBD2
CSVKPDREETQYF TGCAGCGTCAAACCGGACAGGGAAGAGACCCAGTACTTC TRBJ2-5 TRBV29-1 NA 13 TRBD1
CASSRGLAGDRETQYF TGTGCCAGCAGCCGTGGACTAGCGGGAGATCGAGAGACCCAGTACTTC TRBJ2-5 TRBV11-3 NA 16 TRBD2
CASSVVGSLTGELFF TGTGCCAGCAGCGTAGTAGGCTCCCTCACCGGGGAGCTGTTTTTT TRBJ2-2 TRBV9 NA 15 NA
CASSPASGRQETQYF TGTGCCAGTAGTCCGGCGTCGGGGCGTCAAGAGACCCAGTACTTC TRBJ2-5 TRBV19 NA 15 NA
CASSLWRTDHFSGNTIYF TGCGCCAGCAGCTTGTGGCGGACAGACCATTTCTCTGGAAACACCATATATTTT TRBJ1-3 TRBV5-1 NA 18 NA
CASKTSGTDTQYF TGTGCCAGCAAGACTAGCGGCACAGATACGCAGTATTTT TRBJ2-3 TRBV2 NA 13 TRBD2
CSVGGQTNEQYF TGCAGCGTTGGGGGACAGACCAACGAGCAGTACTTC TRBJ2-7 TRBV29-1 NA 12 TRBD1
CASSFSIAPPAYEQYF TGTGCCAGCAGTTTCTCCATAGCGCCCCCCGCCTACGAGCAGTACTTC TRBJ2-7 TRBV27 once 16 NA
CASSLAQGNTGELFF TGCGCCAGCAGCTTGGCTCAGGGGAACACCGGGGAGCTGTTTTTT TRBJ2-2 TRBV5-1 NA 15 NA
CASSLLEGNQPQHF TGTGCCAGCAGCTTATTAGAGGGCAATCAGCCCCAGCATTTT TRBJ1-5 TRBV7-8 NA 14 NA
CAWSPTSGRADTQYF TGTGCCTGGAGTCCAACTAGCGGGAGGGCTGATACGCAGTATTTT TRBJ2-3 TRBV30 NA 15 TRBD2
CASSSRAGFLQETQYF TGTGCCAGCAGCTCTAGAGCGGGGTTCCTCCAAGAGACCCAGTACTTC TRBJ2-5 TRBV7-9 NA 16 TRBD2
CASSSLTGVGTQYF TGTGCCAGCAGCTCTTTGACAGGGGTTGGGACCCAGTACTTC TRBJ2-5 TRBV7-2 NA 14 TRBD1
CASSVNGTQYF TGTGCCAGCAGCGTAAATGGGACCCAGTACTTC TRBJ2-5 TRBV9 NA 11 NA
CASSEFGLAINGEQFF TGTGCCAGCAGTGAATTCGGACTAGCGATTAATGGGGAGCAGTTCTTC TRBJ2-1 TRBV2 NA 16 TRBD2
CASSPGTGGLREKLFF TGTGCCAGCTCACCCGGGACAGGGGGCTTGAGAGAAAAACTGTTTTTT TRBJ1-4 TRBV18 once 16 TRBD1
CASSLDSVSSLQSNQPQHF TGTGCCAGCAGCTTGGATTCGGTTAGCAGTTTACAGAGCAATCAGCCCCAGCATTTT TRBJ1-5 TRBV7-2 NA 19 NA
CASSHPYRPGVNTGELFF TGTGCCAGCAGCCATCCATATAGGCCAGGGGTCAACACCGGGGAGCTGTTTTTT TRBJ2-2 TRBV11-2 NA 18 NA
CASSEGRLTYGYTF TGTGCCAGCAGTGAAGGTCGGCTTACGTATGGCTACACCTTC TRBJ1-2 TRBV25-1 NA 14 NA
CASSFRSLTGGTSYEQYF TGTGCCAGCAGTTTCCGGTCCCTTACGGGAGGCACCTCCTACGAGCAGTACTTC TRBJ2-7 TRBV28 NA 18 TRBD2
CASSLLPRVGLEETQYF TGTGCCAGCAGCTTATTGCCCCGGGTGGGACTAGAGGAGACCCAGTACTTC TRBJ2-5 TRBV7-9 NA 17 TRBD2
CASSQEVFGGSYEQYF TGCGCCAGCAGCCAAGAAGTTTTCGGGGGCTCCTACGAGCAGTACTTC TRBJ2-7 TRBV4-1 NA 16 NA
CASSRLIRTGRVYEQYF TGTGCTAGCAGCCGACTAATACGGACAGGGCGAGTGTACGAGCAGTACTTC TRBJ2-7 TRBV7-7 NA 17 TRBD1
CASSLLFRGNYNEQFF TGTGCCAGCAGTTTACTCTTTCGGGGTAATTACAATGAGCAGTTCTTC TRBJ2-1 TRBV28 NA 16 NA
CASSVGDSTYEQYF TGTGCCAGCAGCGTAGGGGACAGCACCTACGAGCAGTACTTC TRBJ2-7 TRBV9 NA 14 TRBD1
CASSSPFVANYGYTF TGTGCCAGCAGCTCCCCGTTTGTGGCTAACTATGGCTACACCTTC TRBJ1-2 TRBV28 NA 15 NA
CASSLGSRNQPQHF TGTGCCAGCAGCTTAGGATCGAGAAATCAGCCCCAGCATTTT TRBJ1-5 TRBV7-2 NA 14 NA
CASSLEYRGSGANVLTF TGTGCCAGCAGCTTGGAGTACAGGGGCTCTGGGGCCAACGTCCTGACTTTC TRBJ2-6 TRBV5-5 NA 17 TRBD1
CASSLEGASKNIQYF TGTGCCAGCAGCTTGGAGGGGGCGTCCAAAAACATTCAGTACTTC TRBJ2-4 TRBV11-2 NA 15 NA
CASSLASRQGDYEQYF TGTGCCAGCAGCTTAGCCTCCCGGCAGGGTGACTACGAGCAGTACTTC TRBJ2-7 TRBV11-2 NA 16 NA
CASSELEGPYEQYF TGTGCCAGCAGTGAATTGGAGGGTCCCTACGAGCAGTACTTC TRBJ2-7 TRBV25-1 NA 14 NA
CASSYLAGGTDTQYF TGTGCCAGCAGTTACTTAGCGGGAGGGACAGATACGCAGTATTTT TRBJ2-3 TRBV6-5 NA 15 TRBD2
CASSGRVGQPQHF TGTGCCAGTAGTGGGCGGGTGGGGCAGCCCCAGCATTTT TRBJ1-5 TRBV19 NA 13 NA
CASSLGTSVNNEQFF TGCGCCAGCAGCTTGGGGACTAGCGTCAACAATGAGCAGTTCTTC TRBJ2-1 TRBV5-1 NA 15 TRBD2
CASSFVQGSYEQYF TGTGCCAGCAGCTTCGTACAGGGATCCTACGAGCAGTACTTC TRBJ2-7 TRBV7-2 once 14 NA
CMGQQTDTQYF TGCATGGGGCAGCAAACAGATACGCAGTATTTT TRBJ2-3 TRBV29-1 once 11 NA
CASSLRTFTGELFF TGTGCCAGCAGCCTCCGGACTTTCACCGGGGAGCTGTTTTTT TRBJ2-2 TRBV11-3 NA 14 NA
CASSPQTGQPQHF TGTGCCAGCTCACCTCAGACAGGTCAGCCCCAGCATTTT TRBJ1-5 TRBV18 NA 13 NA
CASSNRAHNEQFF TGTGCCAGCAGCAACAGGGCCCACAATGAGCAGTTCTTC TRBJ2-1 TRBV6-1 NA 13 NA
CASSQDIGYGYTF TGCGCCAGCAGCCAAGATATAGGGTACGGCTACACCTTC TRBJ1-2 TRBV4-3 NA 13 NA
CASSFGGASSYEQYF TGTGCCAGCAGTTTCGGTGGGGCTAGCTCCTACGAGCAGTACTTC TRBJ2-7 TRBV28 NA 15 NA
CASSDRESNEQFF TGTGCCAGCAGTGATCGGGAGAGCAATGAGCAGTTCTTC TRBJ2-1 TRBV6-4 NA 13 NA
CASKWGLSNQPQHF TGTGCCAGTAAATGGGGACTTAGCAATCAGCCCCAGCATTTT TRBJ1-5 TRBV19 NA 14 NA
CASSRGTSDEFF TGTGCCAGCAGCCGGGGGACTAGCGATGAATTCTTC TRBJ2-1 TRBV7-2 NA 12 TRBD2
CASSGYAGTLNTGELFF TGTGCCAGCAGTGGATATGCCGGGACATTGAACACCGGGGAGCTGTTTTTT TRBJ2-2 TRBV28 NA 17 NA
CSVESEPGKNTGELFF TGCAGCGTTGAAAGTGAACCGGGAAAAAACACCGGGGAGCTGTTTTTT TRBJ2-2 TRBV29-1 NA 16 NA
CASSLFRGRETQYF TGTGCCAGCAGTTTATTTCGGGGCAGGGAGACCCAGTACTTC TRBJ2-5 TRBV27 NA 14 NA
CASNRAGETQYF TGTGCCAGCAACAGGGCGGGAGAGACCCAGTACTTC TRBJ2-5 TRBV2 NA 12 NA
CATGRGLRQPQHF TGTGCCACTGGGAGGGGCTTAAGGCAGCCCCAGCATTTT TRBJ1-5 TRBV27 NA 13 NA
CSVARREGETQYF TGCAGCGTTGCCCGCAGGGAGGGGGAGACCCAGTACTTC TRBJ2-5 TRBV29-1 NA 13 TRBD2
CASREGTSDFNEQFF TGTGCCAGCCGGGAAGGGACTAGCGACTTCAATGAGCAGTTCTTC TRBJ2-1 TRBV27 NA 15 TRBD2
CASSSGTSTQYF TGTGCCAGCAGCTCCGGGACCTCCACGCAGTATTTT TRBJ2-3 TRBV7-3 NA 12 NA
CASSLSSGRASAYEQYF TGTGCCAGCAGTTTAAGTAGCGGGAGGGCATCTGCCTACGAGCAGTACTTC TRBJ2-7 TRBV28 NA 17 TRBD2
CATRTGGSTGANVLTF TGTGCCACTAGGACAGGGGGCTCGACTGGGGCCAACGTCCTGACTTTC TRBJ2-6 TRBV5-4 NA 16 TRBD1
CASSLRGKGYTF TGTGCCAGCAGCTTAAGAGGGAAGGGCTACACCTTC TRBJ1-2 TRBV11-3 NA 12 NA
CASSLSREGRGVYF TGCGCCAGCAGCTTGTCACGGGAGGGCCGAGGTGTGTATTTT TRBJ2-3 TRBV5-1 NA 14 TRBD2
CASTSPGGDQPQHF TGTGCCAGCACAAGTCCGGGAGGGGATCAGCCCCAGCATTTT TRBJ1-5 TRBV6-1 NA 14 NA